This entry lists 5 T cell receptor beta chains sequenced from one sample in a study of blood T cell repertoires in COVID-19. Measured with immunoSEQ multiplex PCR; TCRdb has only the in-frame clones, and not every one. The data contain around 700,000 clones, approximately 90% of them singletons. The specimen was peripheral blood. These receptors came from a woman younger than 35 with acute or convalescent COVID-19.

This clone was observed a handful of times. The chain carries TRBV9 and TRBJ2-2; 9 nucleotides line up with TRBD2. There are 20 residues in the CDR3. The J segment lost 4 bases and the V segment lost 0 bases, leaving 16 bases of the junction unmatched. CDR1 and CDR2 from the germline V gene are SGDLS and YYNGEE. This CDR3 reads CASSVAPMGAGGPSTGELFF. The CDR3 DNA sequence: TGTGCCAGCAGCGTAGCCCCCATGGGGGCGGGGGGGCCTAGCACCGGGGAGCTGTTTTTT.

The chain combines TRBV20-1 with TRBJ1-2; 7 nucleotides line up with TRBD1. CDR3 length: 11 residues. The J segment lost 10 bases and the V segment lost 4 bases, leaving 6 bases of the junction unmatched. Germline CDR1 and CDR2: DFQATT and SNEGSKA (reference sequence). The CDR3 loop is CSATDRPYYTF. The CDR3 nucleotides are TGCAGTGCTACGGACAGGCCATACTACACCTTC.

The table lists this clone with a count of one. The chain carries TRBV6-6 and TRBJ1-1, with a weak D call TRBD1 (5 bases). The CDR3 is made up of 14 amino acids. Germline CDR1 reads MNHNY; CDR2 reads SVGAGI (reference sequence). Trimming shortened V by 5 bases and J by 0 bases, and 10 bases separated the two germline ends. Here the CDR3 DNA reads TGTGCCAGCAGTGGGGGGATCTTGAACACTGAAGCTTTCTTT. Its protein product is CASSGGILNTEAFF.

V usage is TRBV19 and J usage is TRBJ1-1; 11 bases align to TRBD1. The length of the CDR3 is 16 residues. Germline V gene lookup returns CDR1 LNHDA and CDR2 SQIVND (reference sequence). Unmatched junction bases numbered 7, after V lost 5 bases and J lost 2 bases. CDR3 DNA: TGTGCCAGTAGTCCCCGGACAGGGGGCATAAACACTGAAGCTTTCTTT. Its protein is CASSPRTGGINTEAFF.

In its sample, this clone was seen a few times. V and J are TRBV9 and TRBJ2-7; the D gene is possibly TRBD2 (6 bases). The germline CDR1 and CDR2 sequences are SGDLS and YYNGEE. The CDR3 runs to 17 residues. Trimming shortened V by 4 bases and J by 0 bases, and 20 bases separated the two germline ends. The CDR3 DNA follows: TGTGCCAGCAGCCCAAGTGTCATAGCGGCTAGCTCCTACGAGCAGTACTTC. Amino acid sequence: CASSPSVIAASSYEQYF.